This T cell receptor beta chain was sequenced in a study of shared clonotypes between healthy human individuals. V was clipped by 4 bases and J by 4 bases, with 17 bases between them. The CDR3 covers 15 residues. Germline V gives CDR1 SGHRS, CDR2 YFSETQ. The repertoire was sequenced with immunoSEQ multiplex PCR; TCRdb's copy has only in-frame clones and lacks some. The sample lists approximately 2,300,000 clones, around 90% occurring once. The split of CD4+ cells yielded CD45RA+ naive and CD45RA-negative memory subsets. The genes are TRBV5-1 and TRBJ2-5; possible D gene TRBD1, 5 bases. Sample: naive CD4+ T cells from PBMCs. The subset is: CD45RA+ positively selected. This sequence originates from a man between 18 and 35 years old in good health. Some clones in this sample may be carry-over from other donors' samples. CDR3 amino acids: CASSTLSGWGETQYF. In DNA, the CDR3 is TGCGCCAGCAGCACGTTATCAGGGTGGGGAGAGACCCAGTACTTC.